This T cell receptor beta chain was found in a study of blood T cell repertoires in COVID-19. Clones were read by immunoSEQ multiplex PCR, and TCRdb kept only the in-frame ones, dropping some. Of 130,000 to 150,000 clones listed, around 89% are singletons. Germline CDR1 reads SGHRS; CDR2 reads YFSETQ. V gave up 0 bases and J gave up 2 bases, with 12 bases separating them. The length of the CDR3 is 15 residues. This receptor was obtained from a woman in her thirties with acute COVID-19. Sequencing was carried out using PBMCs or T cells enriched from blood (not recorded which). The V call is TRBV5-1, the J call TRBJ2-7, with TRBD1 as a possible D gene (5 bases). CDR3 sequence: CASSLGGGQAYEQYF. The CDR3 DNA follows: TGCGCCAGCAGCTTGGGCGGCGGACAAGCCTACGAGCAGTACTTC.